The present T cell receptor beta chain was sequenced within a study of cytomegalovirus exposure and HLA in healthy donors. The germline V gene has CDR1 LNHNV and CDR2 YYDKDF (reference sequence). CDR3 size: 15 residues. Trimming removed 1 base from V and 4 bases from J, with 11 bases in between. A multiplex PCR was run with 60 Vbeta primers and 13 Jbeta primers. Method: immunoSEQ multiplex PCR; TCRdb's copy keeps in-frame clones and lacks some. The sample holds around 260,000 clones, roughly 80% seen once. Details on this clone: What it binds is not known.

Study-wide points: A later analysis by the authors found several of the most significant clusters apparently linked to common viral pathogens. Follow-up analysis later connected one missense variant in DCLRE1C with trimming of TCR beta V- and J-genes.

The receptor was isolated from a girl aged 2 to 10 in good health and CMV-seronegative. The rearrangement uses TRBV15 and TRBJ2-1; a weak D match, TRBD2 (6 bases). The sample taken for sequencing was PBMCs. CDR3 coding DNA: TGTGCCACCAGCAGAGGGACGGGAGATTACAATGAGCAGTTCTTC. Translating gives CATSRGTGDYNEQFF.